This TCR beta chain was recorded in a study of cytomegalovirus exposure and HLA in healthy donors. The germline gives CDR1 SSHAT, CDR2 FNYEAQ (reference sequence). CDR3 length: 13 amino acids. The V and J ends lost 5 bases and 0 bases respectively, with 5 bases between them. 13 Jbeta primers and 60 Vbeta primers were used for the PCR. The data were produced by immunoSEQ multiplex PCR, yet TCRdb's version contains in-frame clones alone and is incomplete. The sample consists of over 200,000 clones, about 78% of them appearing once. The clonotype comes from a male donor in good health and CMV-seronegative. Sequences were obtained from PBMCs. The gene calls are TRBV7-7 and TRBJ2-1; D remains unclear. CDR3 DNA sequence: TGTGCCAGCAGCATCAGCTCCTACAATGAGCAGTTCTTC. Its translation: CASSISSYNEQFF. The entire variable domain, with the rest obtained from reference TRBV7-7 and TRBJ2-1, is as follows: GAGVSQSPRYKVTKRGQDVTLRCDPISSHATLYWYQQALGQGPEFLTYFNYEAQPDKSGLPSDRFSAERPEGSISTLTIQRTEQRDSAMYRCASSISSYNEQFFGPGTRLTVL.